The T cell receptor (beta chain) under discussion was sequenced for a study of T cells in Graves' hyperthyroidism and ophthalmopathy. The wider study: Once the initial diagnosis was made, peripheral blood was obtained before any treatment. Notes on the study in general: Separating ophthalmopathy from stable hyperthyroidism was achieved by a 13 V-J model.

Turning to this clonotype: Antigen: not known.

This CDR3 is 15 amino acids long. Unmatched junction bases numbered 6, after V lost 5 bases and J lost 3 bases. Germline loops: CDR1 SEHNR, CDR2 FQNEAQ (reference sequence). What was amplified from RNA transcripts were TCR beta CDR3 regions. HTBI primers were used for first-round RT-PCR of the TCR CDR3. TCRdb passed the multiplex PCR reads through MiXCR, listing each CDR3 protein once. The sample consists of roughly 710,000 distinct CDR3 sequences, under 45% of them appearing once. The sample was blood. The TCR comes from a woman aged 35 to 49 with Graves' hyperthyroidism. J is TRBJ1-4 and V is TRBV7-9, with TRBD1 identical over 7 bases. DNA for the CDR3: TGTGCCAGCAGCCCCACAGGGGTGGCTAATGAAAAACTGTTTTTT. Amino acids: CASSPTGVANEKLFF.